This T cell receptor (beta chain) derives from a study of blood T cell repertoires in COVID-19. Allocation to cohorts depended on clinical history reported by the participants. For recovered donors of Cohort 3, there were two negative PCRs, clearance, or symptom resolution. Using immunoSEQ multiplex PCR, the repertoire was profiled, and TCRdb retains in-frame clones only, with some absent. The repertoire holds a few hundred thousand clones, with roughly 85% as singletons. The J segment lost 6 bases and the V segment lost 5 bases, leaving 8 bases of the junction unmatched. Germline loops: CDR1 SEHNR, CDR2 FQNEAQ (reference sequence). CDR3 size: 15 residues.

The specimen sequenced was PBMCs or T cells enriched from blood (not recorded which). The source is a woman aged 25 to 39 who had recovered from COVID-19. The chain recombines TRBV7-9 with TRBJ2-1; 9 bases are a match to TRBD1. CDR3 in DNA: TGTGCCAGCAGCCCGGGACAGGGAATCCGCAATGAGCAGTTCTTC. Encoded protein: CASSPGQGIRNEQFF.